This T cell receptor beta chain is from a study of blood T cells in healthy people across ages. Isolation of PBMCs gave at least 6 million cells per sample. Every sample gave at least 5 micrograms of total RNA when it was extracted. The use of a sample-barcoded 5' primer and a J-beta primer mix characterized a second PCR of roughly 6 to 12 cycles. TCRdb processed the 5' RACE reads anew with MiXCR; each CDR3 protein has one entry. The repertoire holds over a million distinct CDR3 sequences, with 40% to 50% as singletons. The CDR3 totals 15 residues. With V trimmed by 6 bases and J by 0 bases, 5 bases remained unmatched. Germline V CDR1 and CDR2: ENHRY, SYGVKD.

This chain uses TRBV10-3 with TRBJ2-3, with 8 bases aligning to TRBD2. The sequencing input was blood. This TCR derives from a woman aged 55-69 years in good health. The CDR3 DNA reads as TGTGCCATCAGCGCGCTAGCGGGTAGCACAGATACGCAGTATTTT. This sequence encodes CAISALAGSTDTQYF.